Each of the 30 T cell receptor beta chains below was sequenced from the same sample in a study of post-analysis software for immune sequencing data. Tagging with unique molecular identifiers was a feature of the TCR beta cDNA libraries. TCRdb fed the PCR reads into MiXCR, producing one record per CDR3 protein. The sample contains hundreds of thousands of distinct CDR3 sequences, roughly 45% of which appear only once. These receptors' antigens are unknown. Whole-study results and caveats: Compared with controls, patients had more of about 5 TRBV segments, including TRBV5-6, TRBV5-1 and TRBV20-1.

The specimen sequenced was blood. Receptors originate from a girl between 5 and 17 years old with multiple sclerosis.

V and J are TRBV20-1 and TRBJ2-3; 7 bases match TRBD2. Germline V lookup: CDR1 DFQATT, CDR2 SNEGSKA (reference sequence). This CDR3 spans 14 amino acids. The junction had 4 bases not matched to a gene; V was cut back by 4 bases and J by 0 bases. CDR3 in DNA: TGCAGTGCTAACCGGCGGGGGAGCACAGATACGCAGTATTTT. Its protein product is CSANRRGSTDTQYF.

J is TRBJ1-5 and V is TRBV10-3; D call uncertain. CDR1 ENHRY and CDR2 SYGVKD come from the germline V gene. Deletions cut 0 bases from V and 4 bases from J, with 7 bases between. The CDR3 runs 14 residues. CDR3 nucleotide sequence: TGTGCCATCAGTGAGTCACAGATTAATCAGCCCCAGCATTTT. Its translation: CAISESQINQPQHF.

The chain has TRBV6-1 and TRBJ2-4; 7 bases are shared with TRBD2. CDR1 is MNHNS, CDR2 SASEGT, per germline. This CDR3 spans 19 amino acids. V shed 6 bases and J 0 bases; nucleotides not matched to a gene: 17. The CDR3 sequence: CASREFSGFPGLAKNIQYF. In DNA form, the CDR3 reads TGTGCCAGCAGAGAATTTAGCGGGTTCCCTGGACTAGCCAAAAACATTCAGTACTTC.

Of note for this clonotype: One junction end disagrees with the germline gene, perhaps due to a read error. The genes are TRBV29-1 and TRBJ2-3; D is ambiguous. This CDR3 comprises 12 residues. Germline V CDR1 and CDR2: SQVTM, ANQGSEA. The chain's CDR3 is CSVGDSADAQYF. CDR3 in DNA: TGCAGCGTTGGTGACTCTGCAGATGCGCAGTATTTT.

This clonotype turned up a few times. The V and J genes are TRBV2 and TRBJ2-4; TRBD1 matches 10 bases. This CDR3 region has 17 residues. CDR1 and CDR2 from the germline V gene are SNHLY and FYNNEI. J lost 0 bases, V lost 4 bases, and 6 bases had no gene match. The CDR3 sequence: CASSATGQGLAKNIQYF. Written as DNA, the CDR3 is TGTGCCAGCAGTGCTACGGGACAGGGGTTAGCCAAAAACATTCAGTACTTC.

In DNA, the CDR3 is TGTGCCATCAGTGAGTCGGGAGCGGGAGGGCGAGATACGCAGTATTTT. Amino acids: CAISESGAGGRDTQYF. The rearrangement joins TRBV10-3 to TRBJ2-3; 10 nucleotides agree with TRBD2. J lost 5 bases, V lost 0 bases, and 5 bases had no gene match. The germline gives CDR1 ENHRY, CDR2 SYGVKD. The CDR3 length is 16 residues.

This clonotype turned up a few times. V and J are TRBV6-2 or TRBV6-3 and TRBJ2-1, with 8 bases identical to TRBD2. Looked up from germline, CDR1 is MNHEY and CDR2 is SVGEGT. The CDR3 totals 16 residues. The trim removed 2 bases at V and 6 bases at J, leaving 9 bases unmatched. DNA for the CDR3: TGTGCCAGCAGTTACAGAGAGCGGGAGTACGGCAATGAGCAGTTCTTC. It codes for CASSYREREYGNEQFF.

CDR3 sequence reads: CASSRTSGRVETQYF. The CDR3 DNA follows: TGTGCCAGCAGTCGGACTAGCGGGAGGGTAGAGACCCAGTACTTC. The chain is built from TRBV6-5 and TRBJ2-5; the match to TRBD2 covers 15 bases. Germline V gene data show CDR1 as MNHEY and CDR2 as SVGAGI. This CDR3 contains 15 residues. V was pared by 5 bases and J by 4 bases, with 2 bases of the junction left unmatched.

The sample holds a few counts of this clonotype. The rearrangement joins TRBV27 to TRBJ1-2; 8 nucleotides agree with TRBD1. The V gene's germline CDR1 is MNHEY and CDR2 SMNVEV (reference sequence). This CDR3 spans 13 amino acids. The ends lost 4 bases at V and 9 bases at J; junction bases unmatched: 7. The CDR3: CASSSTGGVRYTF. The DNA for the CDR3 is TGTGCCAGCAGTTCAACAGGGGGAGTTCGCTACACCTTC.

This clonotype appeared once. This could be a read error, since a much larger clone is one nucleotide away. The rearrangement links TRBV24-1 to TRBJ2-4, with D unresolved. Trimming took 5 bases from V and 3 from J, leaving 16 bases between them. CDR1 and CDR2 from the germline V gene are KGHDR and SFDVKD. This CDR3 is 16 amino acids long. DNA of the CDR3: TGTGCCACCAGTGCCACTGTCGAGTCCGACAAAAACATTCAGTACTTC. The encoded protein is CATSATVESDKNIQYF.

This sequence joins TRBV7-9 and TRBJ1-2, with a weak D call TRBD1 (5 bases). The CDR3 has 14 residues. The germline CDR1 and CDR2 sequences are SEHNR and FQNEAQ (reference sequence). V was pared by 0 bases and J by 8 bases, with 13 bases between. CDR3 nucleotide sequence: TGTGCCAGCAGCTTAGCGACGGGGCCTATAGGCTACACCTTC. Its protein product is CASSLATGPIGYTF.

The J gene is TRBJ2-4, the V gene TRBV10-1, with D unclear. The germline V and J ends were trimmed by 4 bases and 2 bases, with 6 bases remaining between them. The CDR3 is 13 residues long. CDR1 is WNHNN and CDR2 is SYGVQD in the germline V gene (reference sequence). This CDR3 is CASSGRSKNIQYF. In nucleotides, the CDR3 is TGCGCCAGCAGTGGACGGTCCAAAAACATTCAGTACTTC.

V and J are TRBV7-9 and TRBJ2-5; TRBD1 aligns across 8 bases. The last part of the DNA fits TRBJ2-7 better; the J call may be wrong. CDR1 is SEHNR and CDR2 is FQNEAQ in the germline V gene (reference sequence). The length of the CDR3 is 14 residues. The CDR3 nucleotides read TGTGCCAGCAGCCAGGACAGGGCTTGGGACGAGCAGTACTTC. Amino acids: CASSQDRAWDEQYF.

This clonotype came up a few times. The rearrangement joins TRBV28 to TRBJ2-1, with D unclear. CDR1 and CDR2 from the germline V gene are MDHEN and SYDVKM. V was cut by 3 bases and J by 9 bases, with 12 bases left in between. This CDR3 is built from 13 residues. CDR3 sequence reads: CASSLTGPGEQFF. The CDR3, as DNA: TGTGCCAGCAGTTTGACGGGCCCAGGTGAGCAGTTCTTC.

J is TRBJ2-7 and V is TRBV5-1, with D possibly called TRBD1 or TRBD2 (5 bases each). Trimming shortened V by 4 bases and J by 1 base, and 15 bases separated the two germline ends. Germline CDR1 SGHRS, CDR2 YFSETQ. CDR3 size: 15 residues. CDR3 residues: CASSEGPVDSYEQYF. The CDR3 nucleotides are TGCGCCAGCAGCGAGGGACCCGTGGATTCCTACGAGCAGTACTTC.

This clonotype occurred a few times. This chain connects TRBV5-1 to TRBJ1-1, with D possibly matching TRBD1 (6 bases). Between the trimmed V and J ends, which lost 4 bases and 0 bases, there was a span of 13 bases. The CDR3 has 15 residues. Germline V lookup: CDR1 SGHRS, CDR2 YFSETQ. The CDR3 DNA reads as TGCGCCAGCAGCCCTACCAGGGGTCTGAACACTGAAGCTTTCTTT. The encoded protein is CASSPTRGLNTEAFF.

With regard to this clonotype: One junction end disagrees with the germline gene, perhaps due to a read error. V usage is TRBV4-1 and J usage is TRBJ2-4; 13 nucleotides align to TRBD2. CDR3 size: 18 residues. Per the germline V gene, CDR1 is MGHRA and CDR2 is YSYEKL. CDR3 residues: CASSQGLAGVMAKNIQYF. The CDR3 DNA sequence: TGCGCCAGCAGTCAAGGACTAGCGGGAGTCATGGCCAAAAACATTCAGTACTTC.

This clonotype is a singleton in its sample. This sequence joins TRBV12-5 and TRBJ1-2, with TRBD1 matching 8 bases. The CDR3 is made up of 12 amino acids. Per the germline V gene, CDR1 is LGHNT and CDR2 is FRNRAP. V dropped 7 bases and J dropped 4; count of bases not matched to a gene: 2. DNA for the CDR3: TGTGCTAGTGATGGGACAGGCTATGGCTACACCTTC. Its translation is CASDGTGYGYTF.

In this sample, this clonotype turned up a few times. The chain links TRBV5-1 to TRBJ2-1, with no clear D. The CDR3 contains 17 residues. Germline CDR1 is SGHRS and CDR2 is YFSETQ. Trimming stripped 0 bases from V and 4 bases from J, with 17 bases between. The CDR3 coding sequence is TGCGCCAGCAGCTTGGTCTCCCTTTTCCCCAATTACAATGAGCAGTTCTTC. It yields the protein CASSLVSLFPNYNEQFF. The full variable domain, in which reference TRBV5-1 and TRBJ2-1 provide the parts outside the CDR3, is KAGVTQTPRYLIKTRGQQVTLSCSPISGHRSVSWYQQTPGQGLQFLFEYFSETQRNKGNFPGRFSGRQFSNSRSEMNVSTLELGDSALYLCASSLVSLFPNYNEQFFGPGTRLTVL.

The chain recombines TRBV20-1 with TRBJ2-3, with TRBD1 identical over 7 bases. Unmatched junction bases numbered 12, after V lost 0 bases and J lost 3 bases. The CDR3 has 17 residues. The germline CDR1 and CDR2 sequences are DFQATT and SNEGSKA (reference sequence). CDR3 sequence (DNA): TGCAGTGCTAGAGATCTTAGGACAGGATCCAGGACAGATACGCAGTATTTT. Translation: CSARDLRTGSRTDTQYF.

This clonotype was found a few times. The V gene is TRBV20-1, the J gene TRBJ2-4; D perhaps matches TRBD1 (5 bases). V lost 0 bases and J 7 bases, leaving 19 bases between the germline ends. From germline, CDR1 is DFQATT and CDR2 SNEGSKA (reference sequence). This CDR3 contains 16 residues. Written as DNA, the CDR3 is TGCAGTGCTAGAGATCTAGGGCAGGGCTCAGGGAACATTCAGTACTTC. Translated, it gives CSARDLGQGSGNIQYF.

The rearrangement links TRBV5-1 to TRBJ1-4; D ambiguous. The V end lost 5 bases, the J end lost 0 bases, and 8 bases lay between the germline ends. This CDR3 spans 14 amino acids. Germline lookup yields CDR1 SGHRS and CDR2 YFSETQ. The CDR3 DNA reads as TGCGCCAGCAGAAATACCGCAACTAATGAAAAACTGTTTTTT. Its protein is CASRNTATNEKLFF. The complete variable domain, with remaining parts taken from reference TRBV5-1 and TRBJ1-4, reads KAGVTQTPRYLIKTRGQQVTLSCSPISGHRSVSWYQQTPGQGLQFLFEYFSETQRNKGNFPGRFSGRQFSNSRSEMNVSTLELGDSALYLCASRNTATNEKLFFGSGTQLSVL.

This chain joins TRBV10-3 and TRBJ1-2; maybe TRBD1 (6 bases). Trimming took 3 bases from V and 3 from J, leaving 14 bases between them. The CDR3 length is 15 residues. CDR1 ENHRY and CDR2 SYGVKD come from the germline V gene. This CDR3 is CAISEGGDKYYGYTF. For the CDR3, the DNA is TGTGCCATCAGTGAAGGAGGGGACAAGTACTATGGCTACACCTTC.

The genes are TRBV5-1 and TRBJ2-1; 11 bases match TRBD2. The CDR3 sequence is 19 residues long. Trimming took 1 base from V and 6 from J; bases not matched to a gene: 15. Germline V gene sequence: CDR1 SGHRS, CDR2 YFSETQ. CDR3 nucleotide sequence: TGCGCCAGCAGCTTGTTCAGTGGAAATAGCGGGAGGGCCGCCAATGAGCAGTTCTTC. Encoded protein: CASSLFSGNSGRAANEQFF.

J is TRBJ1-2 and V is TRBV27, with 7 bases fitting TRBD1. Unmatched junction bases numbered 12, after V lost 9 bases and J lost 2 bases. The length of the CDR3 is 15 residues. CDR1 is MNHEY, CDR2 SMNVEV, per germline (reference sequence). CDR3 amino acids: CASKSQGVSNYGYTF. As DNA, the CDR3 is TGTGCCAGTAAATCTCAGGGGGTGAGCAACTATGGCTACACCTTC.

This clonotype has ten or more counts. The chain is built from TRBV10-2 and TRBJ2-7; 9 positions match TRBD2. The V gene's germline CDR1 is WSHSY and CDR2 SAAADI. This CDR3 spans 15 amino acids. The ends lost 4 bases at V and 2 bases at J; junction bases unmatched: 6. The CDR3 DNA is TGCGCCAGCAGTGGTAGCGGGAGTATACCCTACGAGCAGTACTTC. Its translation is CASSGSGSIPYEQYF.

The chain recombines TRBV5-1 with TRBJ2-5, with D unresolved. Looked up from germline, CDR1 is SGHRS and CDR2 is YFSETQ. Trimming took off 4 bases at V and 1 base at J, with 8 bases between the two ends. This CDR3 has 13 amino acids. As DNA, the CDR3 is TGCGCCAGCAGCGTAGACGGCCAAGAGACCCAGTACTTC. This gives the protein CASSVDGQETQYF.

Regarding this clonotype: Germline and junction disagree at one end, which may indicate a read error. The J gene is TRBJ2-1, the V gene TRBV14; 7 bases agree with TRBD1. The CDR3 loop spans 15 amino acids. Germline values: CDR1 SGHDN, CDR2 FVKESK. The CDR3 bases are TGTGCCAACAGCCAAGCTAACAGGGGAAGCCATGAGCAGTTCTTC. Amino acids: CANSQANRGSHEQFF. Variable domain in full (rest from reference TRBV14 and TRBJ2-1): EAGVTQFPSHSVIEKGQTVTLRCDPISGHDNLYWYRRVMGKEIKFLLHFVKESKQDESGMPNNRFLAERTGGTYSTLKVQPAELEDSGVYFCANSQANRGSHEQFFGPGTRLTVL.

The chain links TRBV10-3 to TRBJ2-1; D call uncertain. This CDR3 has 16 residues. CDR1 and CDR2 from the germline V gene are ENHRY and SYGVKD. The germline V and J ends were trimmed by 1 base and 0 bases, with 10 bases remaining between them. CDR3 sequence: CAISEYAESSYNEQFF. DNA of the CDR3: TGTGCCATCAGTGAGTACGCGGAGAGCTCCTACAATGAGCAGTTCTTC.

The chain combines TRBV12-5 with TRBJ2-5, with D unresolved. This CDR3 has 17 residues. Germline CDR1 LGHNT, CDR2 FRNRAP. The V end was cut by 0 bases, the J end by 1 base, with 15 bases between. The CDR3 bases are TGTGCTAGTGGTTTGGTACAAGTCACCAACACCCAAGAGACCCAGTACTTC. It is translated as CASGLVQVTNTQETQYF.